The 7 T cell receptor beta chains listed next were all sequenced from one sample in a study of blood T cell repertoires in COVID-19. The table came from immunoSEQ multiplex PCR; TCRdb's copy has only in-frame clones and leaves some out. The repertoire holds 90,000 or so clones, with 70% to 90% as singletons. Sample: peripheral blood. These receptor sequences come from a human donor in a cohort sampled during active COVID-19.

This clone showed up many times. The V and J genes are TRBV5-6 and TRBJ2-1; 9 bases match TRBD1. The CDR3 sequence is 15 residues long. J was trimmed by 9 bases and V by 4 bases; bases with no gene match: 11. From germline, CDR1 is SGHDT and CDR2 YYEEEE. CDR3 region: CASSPIGSQGAEQFF. In DNA, the CDR3 is TGTGCCAGCAGCCCCATTGGGTCACAGGGGGCTGAGCAGTTCTTC.

As to this clone: This specimen includes other DNA sequences encoding the same CDR3. The V call is TRBV4-2, the J call TRBJ1-4; maybe TRBD1 (5 bases). Germline CDR1 LGHNA, CDR2 YNFKEQ. The CDR3 totals 21 residues. Trimming cost V 2 bases and J 0 bases, with 25 bases left between them. Here the CDR3 DNA reads TGTGCCAGCAGCCAACTAAGGACGGGGAGGGGCCCCCTTGCAACTAATGAAAAACTGTTTTTT. Translated, it gives CASSQLRTGRGPLATNEKLFF.

The V gene is TRBV6-5, the J gene TRBJ2-1; D call uncertain. The CDR3 length is 11 residues. V was cut by 6 bases and J by 8 bases, with 8 bases left in between. Per the germline V gene, CDR1 is MNHEY and CDR2 is SVGAGI. The CDR3 loop is CASSFLDEQFF. CDR3 bases: TGTGCCAGCAGCTTTCTAGATGAGCAGTTCTTC.

This chain connects TRBV29-1 to TRBJ2-1, with D possibly TRBD2 on 5 matching bases. The ends were cut back, 7 bases at V and 2 bases at J, with 15 bases in the middle. In germline, CDR1 is SQVTM, CDR2 ANQGSEA. The CDR3 has 14 residues. The CDR3 spells CSANERGTYNEQFF. CDR3 DNA sequence: TGCAGCGCCAATGAACGGGGAACCTACAATGAGCAGTTCTTC.

V and J are TRBV9 and TRBJ1-2; D possibly corresponds to TRBD1 (5 bases). The CDR3 is 14 amino acids. Trimming shortened V by 0 bases and J by 8 bases, and 14 bases separated the two germline ends. Germline V CDR1 and CDR2: SGDLS, YYNGEE. The CDR3 sequence is CASSVEWGDGGYTF. CDR3 in DNA: TGTGCCAGCAGCGTAGAGTGGGGGGACGGCGGCTACACCTTC.

The chain couples TRBV4-1 to TRBJ1-4; TRBD1 aligns across 10 bases. CDR1 is MGHRA, CDR2 YSYEKL, per germline. V shed 4 bases, J shed 6 bases, and the junction held 2 bases outside the gene matches. This CDR3 has 14 amino acids. The CDR3 sequence is CASSLGTGDEKLFF. CDR3 nucleotide sequence: TGCGCCAGCAGCCTAGGGACAGGGGATGAAAAACTGTTTTTT.

The V gene is TRBV7-9, the J gene TRBJ2-1, with 12 bases identical to TRBD2. Germline V CDR1 and CDR2: SEHNR, FQNEAQ (reference sequence). V lost 0 bases and J lost 9; bases outside the gene matches: 6. This CDR3 contains 16 residues. The CDR3 region has the DNA TGTGCCAGCAGCTTAGCGTCTAGCGGGAGGGTTGGTGAGCAGTTCTTC. Translated, it gives CASSLASSGRVGEQFF.